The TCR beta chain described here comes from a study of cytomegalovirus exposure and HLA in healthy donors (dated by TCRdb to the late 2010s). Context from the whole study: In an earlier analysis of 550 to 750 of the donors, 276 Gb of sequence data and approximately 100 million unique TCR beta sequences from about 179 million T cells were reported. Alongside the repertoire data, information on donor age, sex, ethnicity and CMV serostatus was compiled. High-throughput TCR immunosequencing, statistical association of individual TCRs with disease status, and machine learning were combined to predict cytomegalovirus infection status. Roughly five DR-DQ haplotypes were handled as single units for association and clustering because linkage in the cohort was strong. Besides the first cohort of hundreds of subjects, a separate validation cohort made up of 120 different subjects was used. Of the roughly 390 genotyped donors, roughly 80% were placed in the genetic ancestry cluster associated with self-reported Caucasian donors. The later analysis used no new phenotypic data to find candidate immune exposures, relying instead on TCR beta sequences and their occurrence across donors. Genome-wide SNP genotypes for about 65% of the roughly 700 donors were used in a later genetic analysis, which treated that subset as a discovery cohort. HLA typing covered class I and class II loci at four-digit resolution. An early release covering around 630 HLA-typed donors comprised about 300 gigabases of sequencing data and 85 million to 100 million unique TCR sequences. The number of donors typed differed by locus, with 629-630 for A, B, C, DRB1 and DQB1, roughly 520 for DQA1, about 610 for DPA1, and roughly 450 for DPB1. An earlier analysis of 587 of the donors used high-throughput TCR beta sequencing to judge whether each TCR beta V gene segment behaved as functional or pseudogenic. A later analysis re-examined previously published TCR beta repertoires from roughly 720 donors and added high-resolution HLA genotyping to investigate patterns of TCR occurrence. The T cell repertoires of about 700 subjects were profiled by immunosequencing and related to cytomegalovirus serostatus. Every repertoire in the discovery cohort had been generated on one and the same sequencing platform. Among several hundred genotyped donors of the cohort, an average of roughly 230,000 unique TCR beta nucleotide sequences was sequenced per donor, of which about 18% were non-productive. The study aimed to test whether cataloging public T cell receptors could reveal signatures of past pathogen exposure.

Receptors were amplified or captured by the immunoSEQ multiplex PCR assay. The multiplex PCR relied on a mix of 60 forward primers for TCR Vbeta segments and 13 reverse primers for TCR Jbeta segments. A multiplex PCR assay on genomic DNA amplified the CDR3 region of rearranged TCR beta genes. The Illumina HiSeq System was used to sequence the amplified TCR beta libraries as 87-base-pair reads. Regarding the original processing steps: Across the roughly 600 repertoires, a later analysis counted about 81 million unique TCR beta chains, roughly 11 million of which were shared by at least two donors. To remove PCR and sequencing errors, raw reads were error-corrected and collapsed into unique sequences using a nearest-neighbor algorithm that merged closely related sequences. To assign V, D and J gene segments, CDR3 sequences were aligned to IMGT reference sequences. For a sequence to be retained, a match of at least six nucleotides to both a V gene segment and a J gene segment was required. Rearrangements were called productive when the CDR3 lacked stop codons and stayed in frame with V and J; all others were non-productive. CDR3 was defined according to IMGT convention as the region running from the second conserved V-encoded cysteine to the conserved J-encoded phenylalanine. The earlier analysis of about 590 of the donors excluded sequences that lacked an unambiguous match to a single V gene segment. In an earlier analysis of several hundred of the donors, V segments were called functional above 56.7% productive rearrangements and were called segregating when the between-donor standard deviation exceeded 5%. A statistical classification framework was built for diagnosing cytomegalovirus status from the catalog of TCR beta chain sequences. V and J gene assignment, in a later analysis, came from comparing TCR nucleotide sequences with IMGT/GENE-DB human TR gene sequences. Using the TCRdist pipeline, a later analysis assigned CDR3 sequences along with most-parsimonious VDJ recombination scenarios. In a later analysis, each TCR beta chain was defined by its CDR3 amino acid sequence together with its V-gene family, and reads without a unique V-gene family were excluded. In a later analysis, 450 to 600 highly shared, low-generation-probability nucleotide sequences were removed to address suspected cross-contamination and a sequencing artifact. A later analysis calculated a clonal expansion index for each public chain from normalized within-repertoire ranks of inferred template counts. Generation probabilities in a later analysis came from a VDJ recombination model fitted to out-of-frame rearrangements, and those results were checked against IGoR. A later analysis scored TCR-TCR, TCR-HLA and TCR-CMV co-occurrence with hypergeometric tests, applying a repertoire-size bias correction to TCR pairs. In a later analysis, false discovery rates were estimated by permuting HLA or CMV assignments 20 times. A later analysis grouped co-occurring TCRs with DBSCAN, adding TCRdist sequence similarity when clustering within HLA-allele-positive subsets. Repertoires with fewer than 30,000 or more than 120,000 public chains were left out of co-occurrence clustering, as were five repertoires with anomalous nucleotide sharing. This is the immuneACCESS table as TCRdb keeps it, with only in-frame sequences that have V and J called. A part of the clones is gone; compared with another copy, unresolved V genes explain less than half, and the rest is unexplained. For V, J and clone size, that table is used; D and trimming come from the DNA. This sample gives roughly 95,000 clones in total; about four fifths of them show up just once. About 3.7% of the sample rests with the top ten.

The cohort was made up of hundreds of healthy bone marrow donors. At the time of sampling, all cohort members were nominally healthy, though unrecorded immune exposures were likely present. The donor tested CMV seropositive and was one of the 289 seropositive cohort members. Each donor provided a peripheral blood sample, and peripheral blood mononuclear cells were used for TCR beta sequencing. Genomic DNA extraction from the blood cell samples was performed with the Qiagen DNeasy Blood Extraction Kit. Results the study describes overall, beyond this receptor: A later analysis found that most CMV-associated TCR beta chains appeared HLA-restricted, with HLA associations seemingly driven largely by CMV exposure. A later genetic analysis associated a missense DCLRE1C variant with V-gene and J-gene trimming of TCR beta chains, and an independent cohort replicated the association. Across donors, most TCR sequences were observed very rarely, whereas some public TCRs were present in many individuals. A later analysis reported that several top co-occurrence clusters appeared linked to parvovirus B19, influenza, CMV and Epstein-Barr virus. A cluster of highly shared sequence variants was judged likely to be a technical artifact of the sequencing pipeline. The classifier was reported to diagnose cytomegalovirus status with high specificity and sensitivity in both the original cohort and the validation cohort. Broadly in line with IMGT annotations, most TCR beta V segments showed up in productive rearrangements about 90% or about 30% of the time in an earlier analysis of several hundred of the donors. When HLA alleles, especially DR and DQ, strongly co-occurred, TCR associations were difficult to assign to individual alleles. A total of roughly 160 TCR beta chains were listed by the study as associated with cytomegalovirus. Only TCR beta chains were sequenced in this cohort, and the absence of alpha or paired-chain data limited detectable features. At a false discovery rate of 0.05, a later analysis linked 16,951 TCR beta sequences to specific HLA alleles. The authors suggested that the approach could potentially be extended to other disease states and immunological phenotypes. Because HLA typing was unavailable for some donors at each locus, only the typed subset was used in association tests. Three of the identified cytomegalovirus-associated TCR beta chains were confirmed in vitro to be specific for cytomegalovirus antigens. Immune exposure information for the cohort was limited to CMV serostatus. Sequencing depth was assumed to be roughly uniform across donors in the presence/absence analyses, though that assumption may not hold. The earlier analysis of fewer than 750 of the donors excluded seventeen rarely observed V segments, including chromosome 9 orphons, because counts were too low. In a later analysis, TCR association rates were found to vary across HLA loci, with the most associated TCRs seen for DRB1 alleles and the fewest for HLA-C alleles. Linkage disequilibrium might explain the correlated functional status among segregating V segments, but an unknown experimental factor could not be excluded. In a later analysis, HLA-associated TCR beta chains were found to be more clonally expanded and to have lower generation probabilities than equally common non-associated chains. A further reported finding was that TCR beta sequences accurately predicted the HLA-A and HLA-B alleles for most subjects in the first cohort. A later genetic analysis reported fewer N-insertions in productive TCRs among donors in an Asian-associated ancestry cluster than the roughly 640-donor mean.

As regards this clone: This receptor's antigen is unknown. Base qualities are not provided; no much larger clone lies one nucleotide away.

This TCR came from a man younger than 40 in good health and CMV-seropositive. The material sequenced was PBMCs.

The CDR3 here reads CASSLDPWVAEGYNEQFF. The DNA sequence is given as TGTGCCAGCAGCTTGGACCCCTGGGTAGCGGAGGGCTACAATGAGCAGTTCTTC. Recombination joined TRBV5-6 with TRBJ2-1; possibly the D gene is TRBD2, per 6 matching bases. CDR1 SGHDT and CDR2 YYEEEE were looked up in the germline V gene. The CDR3 covers 18 residues, taking in both the cysteine and the phenylalanine. The CDR3 DNA has 54 bases and is translated from base 1. Cut back by 0 bases and 3 bases, the V and J ends lie 19 bases apart.